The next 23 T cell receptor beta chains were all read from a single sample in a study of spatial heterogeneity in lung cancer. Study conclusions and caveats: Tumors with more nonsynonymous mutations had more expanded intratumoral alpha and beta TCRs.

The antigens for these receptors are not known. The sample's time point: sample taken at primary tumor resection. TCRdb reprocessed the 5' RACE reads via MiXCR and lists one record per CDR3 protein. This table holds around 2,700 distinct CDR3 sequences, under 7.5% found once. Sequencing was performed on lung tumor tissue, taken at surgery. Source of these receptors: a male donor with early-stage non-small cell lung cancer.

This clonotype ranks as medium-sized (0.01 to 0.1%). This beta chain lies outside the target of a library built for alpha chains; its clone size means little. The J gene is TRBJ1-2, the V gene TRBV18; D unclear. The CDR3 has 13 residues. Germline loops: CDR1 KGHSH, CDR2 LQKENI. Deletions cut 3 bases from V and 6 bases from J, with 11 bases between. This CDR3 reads CASSPWGGHGYTF. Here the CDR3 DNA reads TGTGCCAGCTCACCCTGGGGAGGGCATGGCTACACCTTC.

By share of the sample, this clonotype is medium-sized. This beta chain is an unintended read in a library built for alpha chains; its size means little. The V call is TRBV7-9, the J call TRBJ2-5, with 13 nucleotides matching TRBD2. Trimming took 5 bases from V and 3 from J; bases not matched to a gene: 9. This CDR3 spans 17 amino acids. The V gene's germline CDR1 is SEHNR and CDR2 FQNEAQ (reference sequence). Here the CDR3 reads CASSPLRTSGSEETQYF. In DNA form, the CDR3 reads TGTGCCAGCAGCCCCCTTCGGACTAGCGGGAGTGAAGAGACCCAGTACTTC.

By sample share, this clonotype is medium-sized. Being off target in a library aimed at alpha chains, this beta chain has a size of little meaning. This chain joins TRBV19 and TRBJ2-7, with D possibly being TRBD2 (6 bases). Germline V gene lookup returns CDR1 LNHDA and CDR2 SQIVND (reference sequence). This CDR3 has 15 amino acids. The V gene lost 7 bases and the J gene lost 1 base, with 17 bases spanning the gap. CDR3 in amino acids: CASKGTHGRSYEQYF. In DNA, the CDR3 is TGTGCCAGTAAAGGGACCCACGGGAGATCCTACGAGCAGTACTTC.

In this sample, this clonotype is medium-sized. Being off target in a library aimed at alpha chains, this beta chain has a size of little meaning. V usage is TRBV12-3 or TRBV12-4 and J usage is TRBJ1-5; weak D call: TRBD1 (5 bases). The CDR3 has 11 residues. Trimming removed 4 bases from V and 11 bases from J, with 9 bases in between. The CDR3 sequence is CASSSWGAQHF. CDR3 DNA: TGTGCCAGCAGTTCCTGGGGGGCCCAGCATTTT.

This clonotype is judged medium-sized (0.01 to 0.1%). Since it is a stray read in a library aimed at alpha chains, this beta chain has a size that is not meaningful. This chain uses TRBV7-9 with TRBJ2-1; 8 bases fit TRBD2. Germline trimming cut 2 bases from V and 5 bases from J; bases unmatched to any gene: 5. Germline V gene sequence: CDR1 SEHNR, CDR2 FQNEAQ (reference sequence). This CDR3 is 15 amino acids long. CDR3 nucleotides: TGTGCCAGCAGCTTAATAACTAGCGGACACAATGAGCAGTTCTTC. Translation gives CASSLITSGHNEQFF.

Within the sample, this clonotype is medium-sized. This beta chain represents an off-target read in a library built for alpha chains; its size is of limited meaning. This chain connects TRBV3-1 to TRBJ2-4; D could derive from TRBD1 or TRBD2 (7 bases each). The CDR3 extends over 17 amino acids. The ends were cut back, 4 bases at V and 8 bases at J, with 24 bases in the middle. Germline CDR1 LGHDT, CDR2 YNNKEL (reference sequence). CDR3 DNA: TGTGCCAGCAGCCCGGGAACCTCAGGGGGGGGAATGGACATTCAGTACTTC. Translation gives CASSPGTSGGGMDIQYF.

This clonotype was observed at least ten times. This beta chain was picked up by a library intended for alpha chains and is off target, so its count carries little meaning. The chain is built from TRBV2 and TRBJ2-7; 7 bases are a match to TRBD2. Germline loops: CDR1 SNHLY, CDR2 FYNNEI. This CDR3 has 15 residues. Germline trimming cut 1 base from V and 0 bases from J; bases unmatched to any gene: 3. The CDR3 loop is CASSEGTSVSYEQYF. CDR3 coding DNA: TGTGCCAGCAGTGAAGGGACTAGTGTCTCCTACGAGCAGTACTTC.

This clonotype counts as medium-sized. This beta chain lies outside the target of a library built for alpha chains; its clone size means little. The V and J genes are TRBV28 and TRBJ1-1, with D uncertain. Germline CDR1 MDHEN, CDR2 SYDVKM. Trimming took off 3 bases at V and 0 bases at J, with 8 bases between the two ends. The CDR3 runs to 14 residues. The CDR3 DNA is TGTGCCAGCAGTTTCCCACAGATGAACACTGAAGCTTTCTTT. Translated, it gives CASSFPQMNTEAFF.

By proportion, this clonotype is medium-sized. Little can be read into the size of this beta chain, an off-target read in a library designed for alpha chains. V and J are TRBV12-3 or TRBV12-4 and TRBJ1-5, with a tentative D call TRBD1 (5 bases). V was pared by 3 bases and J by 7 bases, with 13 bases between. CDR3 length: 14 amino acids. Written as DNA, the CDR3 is TGTGCCAGCAGTTTGTCAGGGAAGGCACAGCCCCAGCATTTT. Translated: CASSLSGKAQPQHF.

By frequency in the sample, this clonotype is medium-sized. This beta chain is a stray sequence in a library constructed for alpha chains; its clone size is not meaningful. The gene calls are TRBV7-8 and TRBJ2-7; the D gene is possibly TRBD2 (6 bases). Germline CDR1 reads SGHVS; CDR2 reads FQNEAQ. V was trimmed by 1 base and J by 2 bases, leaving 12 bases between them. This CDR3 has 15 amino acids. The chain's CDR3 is CASSLGAGGAYEQYF. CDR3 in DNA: TGTGCCAGCAGCTTAGGGGCAGGAGGGGCCTACGAGCAGTACTTC.

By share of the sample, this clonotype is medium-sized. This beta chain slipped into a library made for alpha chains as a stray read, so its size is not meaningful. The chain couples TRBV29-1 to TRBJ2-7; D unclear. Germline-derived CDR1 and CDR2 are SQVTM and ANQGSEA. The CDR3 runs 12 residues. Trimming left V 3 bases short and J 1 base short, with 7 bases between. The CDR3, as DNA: TGCAGCGTTGATACCAATTCCTACGAGCAGTACTTC. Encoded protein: CSVDTNSYEQYF.

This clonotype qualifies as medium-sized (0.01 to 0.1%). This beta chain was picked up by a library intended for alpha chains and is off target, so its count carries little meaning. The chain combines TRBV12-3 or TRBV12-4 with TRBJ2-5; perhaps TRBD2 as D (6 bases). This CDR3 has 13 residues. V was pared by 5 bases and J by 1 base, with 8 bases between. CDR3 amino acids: CASSHSGQETQYF. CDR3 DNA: TGTGCCAGCAGTCATAGCGGCCAAGAGACCCAGTACTTC.

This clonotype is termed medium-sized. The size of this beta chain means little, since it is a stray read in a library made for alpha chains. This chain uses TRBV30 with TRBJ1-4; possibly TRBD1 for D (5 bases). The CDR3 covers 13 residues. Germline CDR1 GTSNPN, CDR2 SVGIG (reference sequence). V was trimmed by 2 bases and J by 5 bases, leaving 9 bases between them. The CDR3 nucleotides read TGTGCCTGGAGTTGGGGGGGGAATGAAAAACTGTTTTTT. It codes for CAWSWGGNEKLFF.

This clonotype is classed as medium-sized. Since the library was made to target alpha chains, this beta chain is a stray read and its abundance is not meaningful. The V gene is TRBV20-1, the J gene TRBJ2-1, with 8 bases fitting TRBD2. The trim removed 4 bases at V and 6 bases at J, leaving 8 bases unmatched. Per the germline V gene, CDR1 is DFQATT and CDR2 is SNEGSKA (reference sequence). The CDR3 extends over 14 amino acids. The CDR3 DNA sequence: TGCAGTGCTATGCAGGCGGGAGGAGTCAATGAGCAGTTCTTC. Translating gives CSAMQAGGVNEQFF.

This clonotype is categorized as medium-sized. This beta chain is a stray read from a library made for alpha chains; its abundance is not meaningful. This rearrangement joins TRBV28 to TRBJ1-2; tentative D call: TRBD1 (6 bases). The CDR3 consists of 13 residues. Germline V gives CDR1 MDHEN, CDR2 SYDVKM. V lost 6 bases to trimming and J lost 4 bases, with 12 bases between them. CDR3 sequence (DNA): TGTGCCAGCAGAGGGGGGCAGGGCTATGGCTACACCTTC. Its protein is CASRGGQGYGYTF.

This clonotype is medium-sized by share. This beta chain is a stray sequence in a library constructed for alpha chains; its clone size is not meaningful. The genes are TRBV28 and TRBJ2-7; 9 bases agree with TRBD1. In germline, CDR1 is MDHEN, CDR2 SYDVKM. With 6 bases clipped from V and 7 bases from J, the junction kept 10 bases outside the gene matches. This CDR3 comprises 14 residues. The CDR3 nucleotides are TGTGCCAGCAGGCTCCGGGACAGGGCCGGGGAGCAGTACTTC. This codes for CASRLRDRAGEQYF.

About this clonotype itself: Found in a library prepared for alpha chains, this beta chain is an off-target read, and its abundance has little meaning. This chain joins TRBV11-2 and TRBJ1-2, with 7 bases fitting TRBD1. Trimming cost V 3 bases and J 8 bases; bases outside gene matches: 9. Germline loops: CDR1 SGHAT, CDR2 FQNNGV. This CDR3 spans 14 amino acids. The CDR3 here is CASSLPGQSLGYTF. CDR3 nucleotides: TGTGCCAGCAGCTTGCCGGGACAGTCCTTGGGCTACACCTTC.

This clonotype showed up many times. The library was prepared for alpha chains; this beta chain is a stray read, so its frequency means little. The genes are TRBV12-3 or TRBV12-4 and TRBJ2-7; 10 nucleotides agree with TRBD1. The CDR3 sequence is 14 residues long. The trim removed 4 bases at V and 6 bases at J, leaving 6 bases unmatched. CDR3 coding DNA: TGTGCCAGCAGTTCCCGGGACAGGGGCGGCGAGCAGTACTTC. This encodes CASSSRDRGGEQYF.

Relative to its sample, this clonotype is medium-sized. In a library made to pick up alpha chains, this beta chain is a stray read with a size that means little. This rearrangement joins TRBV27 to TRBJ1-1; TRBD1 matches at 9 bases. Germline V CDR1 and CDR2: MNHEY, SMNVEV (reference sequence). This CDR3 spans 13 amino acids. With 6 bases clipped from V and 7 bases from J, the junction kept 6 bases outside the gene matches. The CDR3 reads CASREQGAIEAFF. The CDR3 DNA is TGTGCCAGCAGGGAACAGGGGGCAATTGAAGCTTTCTTT.

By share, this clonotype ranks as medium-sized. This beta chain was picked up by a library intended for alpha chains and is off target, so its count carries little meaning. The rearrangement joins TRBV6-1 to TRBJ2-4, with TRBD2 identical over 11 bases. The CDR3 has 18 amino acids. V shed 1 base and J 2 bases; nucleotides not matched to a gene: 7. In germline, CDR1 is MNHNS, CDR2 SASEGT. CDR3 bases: TGTGCCAGCAGTGAAGGCACTAGCGGGAGAATATCCAAAAACATTCAGTACTTC. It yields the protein CASSEGTSGRISKNIQYF.

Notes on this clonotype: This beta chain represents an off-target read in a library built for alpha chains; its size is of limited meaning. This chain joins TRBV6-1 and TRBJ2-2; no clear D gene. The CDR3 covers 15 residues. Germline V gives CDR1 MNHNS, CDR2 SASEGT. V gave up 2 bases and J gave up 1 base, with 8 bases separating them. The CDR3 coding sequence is TGTGCCAGCAGTGAAAGTACACAGAACACCGGGGAGCTGTTTTTT. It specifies CASSESTQNTGELFF.

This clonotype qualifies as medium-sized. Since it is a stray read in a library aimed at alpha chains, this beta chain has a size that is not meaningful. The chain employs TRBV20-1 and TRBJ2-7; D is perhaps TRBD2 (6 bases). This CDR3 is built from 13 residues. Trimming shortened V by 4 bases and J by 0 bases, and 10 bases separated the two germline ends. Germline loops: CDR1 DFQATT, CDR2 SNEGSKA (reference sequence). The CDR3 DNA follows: TGCAGTGCTATAGCGGTAAACTCCTACGAGCAGTACTTC. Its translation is CSAIAVNSYEQYF.

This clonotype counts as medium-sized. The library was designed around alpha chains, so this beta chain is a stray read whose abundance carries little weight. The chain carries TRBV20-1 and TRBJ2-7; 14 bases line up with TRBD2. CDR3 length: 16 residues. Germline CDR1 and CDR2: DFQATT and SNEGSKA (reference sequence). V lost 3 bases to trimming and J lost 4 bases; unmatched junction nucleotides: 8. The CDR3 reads CSASLGGTSGSYEQYF. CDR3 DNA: TGCAGTGCTAGCCTTGGAGGGACTAGCGGGAGTTACGAGCAGTACTTC.